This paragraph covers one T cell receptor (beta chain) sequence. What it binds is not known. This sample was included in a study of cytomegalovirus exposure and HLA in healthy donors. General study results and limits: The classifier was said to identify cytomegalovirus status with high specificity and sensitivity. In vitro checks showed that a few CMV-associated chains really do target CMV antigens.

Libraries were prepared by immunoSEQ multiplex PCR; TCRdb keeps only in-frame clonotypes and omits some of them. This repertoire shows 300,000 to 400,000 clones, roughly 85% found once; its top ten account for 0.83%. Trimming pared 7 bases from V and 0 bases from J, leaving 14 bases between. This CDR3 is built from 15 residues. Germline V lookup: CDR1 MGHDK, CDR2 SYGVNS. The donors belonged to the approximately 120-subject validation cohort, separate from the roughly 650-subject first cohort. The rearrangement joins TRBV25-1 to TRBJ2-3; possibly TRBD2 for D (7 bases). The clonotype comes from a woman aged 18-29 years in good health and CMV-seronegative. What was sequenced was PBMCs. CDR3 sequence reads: CASTMGGLSTDTQYF. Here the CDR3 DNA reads TGTGCCAGCACCATGGGGGGGCTGAGCACAGATACGCAGTATTTT.